This T cell receptor (beta chain) was profiled in a study of control samples from healthy donors and cancer patients. Method: immunoSEQ multiplex PCR; TCRdb's copy keeps in-frame clones and lacks some. The sample records tens of thousands of clones, roughly 92% being singletons. V lost 5 bases and J 6 bases, leaving 13 bases between the germline ends. The CDR3 sequence is 13 residues long. Germline CDR1 and CDR2: LNHDA and SQIVND (reference sequence). The material sequenced was blood. The sequence derives from a man aged 25-40 years in good health. This chain links TRBV19 with TRBJ1-2; no clear D. CDR3 loop: CASSAGAQNGYTF. For the CDR3, the DNA is TGTGCCAGTAGTGCCGGTGCCCAGAATGGCTACACCTTC.